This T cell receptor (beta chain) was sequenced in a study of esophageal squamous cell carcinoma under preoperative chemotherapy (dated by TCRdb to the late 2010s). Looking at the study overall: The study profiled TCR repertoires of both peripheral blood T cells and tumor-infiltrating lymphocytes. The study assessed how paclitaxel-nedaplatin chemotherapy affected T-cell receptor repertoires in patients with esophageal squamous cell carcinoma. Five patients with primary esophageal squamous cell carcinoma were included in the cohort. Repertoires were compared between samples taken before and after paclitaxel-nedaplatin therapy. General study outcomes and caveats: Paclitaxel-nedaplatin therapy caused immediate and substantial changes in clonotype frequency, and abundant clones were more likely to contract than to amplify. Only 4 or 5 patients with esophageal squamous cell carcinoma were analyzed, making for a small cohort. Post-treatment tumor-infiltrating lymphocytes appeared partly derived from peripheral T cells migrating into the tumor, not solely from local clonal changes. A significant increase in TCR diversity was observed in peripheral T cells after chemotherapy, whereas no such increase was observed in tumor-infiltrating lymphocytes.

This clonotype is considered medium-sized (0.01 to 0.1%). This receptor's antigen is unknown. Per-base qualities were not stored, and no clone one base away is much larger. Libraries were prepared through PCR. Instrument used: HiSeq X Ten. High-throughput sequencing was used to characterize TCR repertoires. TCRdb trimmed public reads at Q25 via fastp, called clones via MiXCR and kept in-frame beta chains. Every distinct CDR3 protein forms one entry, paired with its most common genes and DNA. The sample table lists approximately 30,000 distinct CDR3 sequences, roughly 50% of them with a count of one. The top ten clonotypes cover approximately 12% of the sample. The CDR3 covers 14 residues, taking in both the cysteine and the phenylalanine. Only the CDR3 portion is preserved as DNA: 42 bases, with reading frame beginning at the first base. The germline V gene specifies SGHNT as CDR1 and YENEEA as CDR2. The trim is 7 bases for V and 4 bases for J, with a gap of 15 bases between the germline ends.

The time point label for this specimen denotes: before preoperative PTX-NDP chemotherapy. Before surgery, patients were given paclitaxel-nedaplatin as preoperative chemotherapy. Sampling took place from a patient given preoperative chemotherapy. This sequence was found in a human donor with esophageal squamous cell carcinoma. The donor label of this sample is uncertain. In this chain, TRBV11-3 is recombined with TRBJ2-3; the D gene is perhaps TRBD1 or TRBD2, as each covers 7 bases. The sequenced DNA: TGTGCCAGCAACCAGGGGGGGACCCCAGATACGCAGTATTTT. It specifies CASNQGGTPDTQYF.